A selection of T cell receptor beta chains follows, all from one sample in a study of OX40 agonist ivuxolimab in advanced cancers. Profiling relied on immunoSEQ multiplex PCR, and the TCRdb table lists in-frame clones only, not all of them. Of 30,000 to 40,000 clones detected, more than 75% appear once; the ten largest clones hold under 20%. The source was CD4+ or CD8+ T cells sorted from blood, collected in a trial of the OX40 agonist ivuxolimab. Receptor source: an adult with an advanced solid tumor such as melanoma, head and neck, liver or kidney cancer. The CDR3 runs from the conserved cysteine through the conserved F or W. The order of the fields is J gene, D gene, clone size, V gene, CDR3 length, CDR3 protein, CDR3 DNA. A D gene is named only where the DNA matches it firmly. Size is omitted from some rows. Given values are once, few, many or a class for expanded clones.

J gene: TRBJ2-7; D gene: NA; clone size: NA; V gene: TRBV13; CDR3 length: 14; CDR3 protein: CASSLGHRRYEQYF; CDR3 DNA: TGTGCCAGCAGCTTAGGCCATAGGAGATACGAGCAGTACTTC
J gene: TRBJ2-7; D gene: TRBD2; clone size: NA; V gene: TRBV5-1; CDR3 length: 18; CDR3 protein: CASSYLAGGRELDYEQYF; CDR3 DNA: TGCGCCAGCAGCTACCTAGCGGGGGGGCGAGAGTTGGACTACGAGCAGTACTTC
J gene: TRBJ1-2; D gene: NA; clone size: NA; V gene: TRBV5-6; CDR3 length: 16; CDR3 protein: CASSLPPGRNNYGYTF; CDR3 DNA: TGTGCCAGCAGCTTGCCTCCGGGACGGAATAACTATGGCTACACCTTC
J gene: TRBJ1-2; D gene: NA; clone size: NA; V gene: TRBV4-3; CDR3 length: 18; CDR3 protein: CASSQDLGSGLAVDGYTF; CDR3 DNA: TGCGCCAGCAGCCAAGATTTAGGCTCGGGACTCGCTGTTGATGGCTACACCTTC
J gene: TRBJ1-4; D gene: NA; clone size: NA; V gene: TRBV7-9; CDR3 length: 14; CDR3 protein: CASSFPGTHEKLFF; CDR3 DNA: TGTGCCAGCAGCTTCCCCGGGACCCATGAAAAACTGTTTTTT
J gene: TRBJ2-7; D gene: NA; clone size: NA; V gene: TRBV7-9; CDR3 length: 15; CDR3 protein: CASSSTRDGFYEQYF; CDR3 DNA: TGTGCCAGCAGCTCTACCCGGGACGGATTTTACGAGCAGTACTTC
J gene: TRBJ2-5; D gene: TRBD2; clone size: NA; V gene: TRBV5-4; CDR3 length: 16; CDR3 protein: CASSQDPSGGAETQYF; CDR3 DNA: TGCGCCAGCAGCCAAGATCCTAGCGGGGGGGCAGAGACCCAGTACTTC
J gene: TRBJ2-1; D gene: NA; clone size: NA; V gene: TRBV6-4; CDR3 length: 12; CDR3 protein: CASSDGLNEQFF; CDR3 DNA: TGTGCCAGCAGTGATGGGCTCAATGAGCAGTTCTTC
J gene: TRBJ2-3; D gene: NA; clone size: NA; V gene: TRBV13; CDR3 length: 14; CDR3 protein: CASSSLHGTDTQYF; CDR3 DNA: TGTGCCAGCAGCAGTTTACATGGGACAGATACGCAGTATTTT
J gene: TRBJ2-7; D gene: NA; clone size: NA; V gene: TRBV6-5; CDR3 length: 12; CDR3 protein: CASSPQGYEQYF; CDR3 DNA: TGTGCCAGCAGCCCCCAGGGCTACGAGCAGTACTTC
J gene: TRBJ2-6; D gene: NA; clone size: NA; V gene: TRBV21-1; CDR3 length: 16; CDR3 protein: CASPGAGRSGANVLTF; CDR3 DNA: TGTGCCAGCCCAGGGGCAGGGAGGTCTGGGGCCAACGTCCTGACTTTC
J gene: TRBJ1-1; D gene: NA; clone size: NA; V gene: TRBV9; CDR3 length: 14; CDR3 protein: CASSVAGEATEAFF; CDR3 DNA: TGTGCCAGCAGCGTAGCCGGGGAGGCCACTGAAGCTTTCTTT
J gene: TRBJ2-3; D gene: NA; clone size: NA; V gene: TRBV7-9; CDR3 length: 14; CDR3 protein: CASSLGQNTDTQYF; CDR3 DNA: TGTGCCAGCAGCTTAGGACAGAACACAGATACGCAGTATTTT
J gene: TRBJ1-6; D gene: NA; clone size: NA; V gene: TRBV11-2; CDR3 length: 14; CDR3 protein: CASSSRGNNSPLHF; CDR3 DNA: TGTGCCAGCAGCAGCCGGGGAAATAATTCACCCCTCCACTTT
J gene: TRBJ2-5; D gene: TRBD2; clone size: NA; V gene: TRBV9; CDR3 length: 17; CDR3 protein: CASSPLVPAGGGETQYF; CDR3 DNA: TGTGCCAGCAGCCCCCTAGTCCCAGCGGGGGGTGGGGAGACCCAGTACTTC
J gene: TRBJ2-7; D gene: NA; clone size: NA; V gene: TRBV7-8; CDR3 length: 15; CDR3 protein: CASSLGSVRLYEQYF; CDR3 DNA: TGTGCCAGCAGCTTAGGGTCAGTACGACTATACGAGCAGTACTTC
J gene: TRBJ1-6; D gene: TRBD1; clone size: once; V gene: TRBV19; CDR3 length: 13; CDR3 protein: CASSDGTGFTLHF; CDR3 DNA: TGTGCCAGTAGCGATGGGACAGGGTTTACCCTCCACTTT
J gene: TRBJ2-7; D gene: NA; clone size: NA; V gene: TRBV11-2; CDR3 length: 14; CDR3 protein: CASSLAGNRYEQYF; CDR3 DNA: TGTGCCAGCAGCTTGGCCGGTAATCGTTACGAGCAGTACTTC
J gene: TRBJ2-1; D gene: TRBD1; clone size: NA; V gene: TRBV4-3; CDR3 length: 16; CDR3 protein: CASSLPRDRGLREQFF; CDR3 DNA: TGCGCCAGCAGCCTTCCCCGGGACAGGGGTCTGCGTGAGCAGTTCTTC
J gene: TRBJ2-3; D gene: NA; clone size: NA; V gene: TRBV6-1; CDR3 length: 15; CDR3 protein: CASSTSGVLTDTQYF; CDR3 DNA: TGTGCCAGCAGTACGTCAGGGGTTTTGACAGATACGCAGTATTTT
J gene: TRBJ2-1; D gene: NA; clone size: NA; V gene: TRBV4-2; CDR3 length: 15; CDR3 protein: CASSQVGRGKNEQFF; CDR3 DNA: TGTGCCAGCAGCCAAGTAGGTCGGGGCAAGAATGAGCAGTTCTTC
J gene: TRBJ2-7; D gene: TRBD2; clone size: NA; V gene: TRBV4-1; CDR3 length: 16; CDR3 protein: CASSQGLAGGSYEQYF; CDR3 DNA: TGCGCCAGCAGCCAAGGACTAGCGGGGGGCTCCTACGAGCAGTACTTC
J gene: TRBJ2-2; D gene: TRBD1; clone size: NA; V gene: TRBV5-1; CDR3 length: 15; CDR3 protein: CASRRGQGETGELFF; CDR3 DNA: TGCGCCAGCAGACGGGGACAGGGCGAGACCGGGGAGCTGTTTTTT
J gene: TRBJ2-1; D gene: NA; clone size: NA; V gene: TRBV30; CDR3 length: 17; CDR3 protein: CAWSAFDPPEEDNEQFF; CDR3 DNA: TGTGCCTGGAGTGCCTTTGACCCACCAGAAGAGGACAATGAGCAGTTCTTC
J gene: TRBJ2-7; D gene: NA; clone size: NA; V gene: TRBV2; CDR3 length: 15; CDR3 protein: CASSAVHGENYEQYF; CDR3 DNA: TGTGCCAGCAGTGCCGTACACGGAGAAAACTACGAGCAGTACTTC
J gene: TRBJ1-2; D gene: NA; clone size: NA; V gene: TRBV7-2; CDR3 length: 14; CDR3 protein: CASSQITGNYGYTF; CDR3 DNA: TGTGCCAGCAGTCAAATCACAGGGAATTATGGCTACACCTTC
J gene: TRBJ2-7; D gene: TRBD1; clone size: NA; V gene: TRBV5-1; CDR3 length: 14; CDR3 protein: CASTHGTGAYEQYF; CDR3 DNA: TGCGCCAGCACCCACGGGACAGGGGCCTACGAGCAGTACTTC
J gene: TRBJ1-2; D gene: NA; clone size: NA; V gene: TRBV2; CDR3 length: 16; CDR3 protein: CASSPSYRDANYGYTF; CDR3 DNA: TGTGCCAGCAGCCCGTCGTACCGGGACGCTAACTATGGCTACACCTTC
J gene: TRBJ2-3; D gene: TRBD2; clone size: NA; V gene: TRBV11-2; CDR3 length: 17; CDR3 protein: CASSSPWAGGGADTQYF; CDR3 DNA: TGTGCCAGCAGCTCCCCCTGGGCGGGAGGGGGGGCAGATACGCAGTATTTT
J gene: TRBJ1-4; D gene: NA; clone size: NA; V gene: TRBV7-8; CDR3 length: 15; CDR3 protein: CASSGGAGASEKLFF; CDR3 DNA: TGTGCCAGCAGCGGCGGGGCAGGGGCTTCGGAAAAACTGTTTTTT
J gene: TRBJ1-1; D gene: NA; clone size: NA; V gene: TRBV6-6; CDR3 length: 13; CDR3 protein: CASSYGDTQEAFF; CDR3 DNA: TGTGCCAGCAGTTACGGAGACACTCAGGAAGCTTTCTTT
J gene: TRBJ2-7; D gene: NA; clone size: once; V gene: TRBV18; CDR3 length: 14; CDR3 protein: CASSPPLEEDEQYF; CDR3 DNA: TGTGCCAGCTCACCACCCCTAGAAGAGGACGAGCAGTACTTC
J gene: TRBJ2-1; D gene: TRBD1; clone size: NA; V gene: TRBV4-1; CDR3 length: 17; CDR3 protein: CASSQDPPGQGASEQFF; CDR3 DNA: TGCGCCAGCAGCCAAGACCCTCCGGGACAGGGGGCGTCTGAGCAGTTCTTC
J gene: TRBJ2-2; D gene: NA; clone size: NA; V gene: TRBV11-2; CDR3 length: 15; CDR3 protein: CASSLGSGGAGELFF; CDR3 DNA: TGTGCCAGCAGCTTAGGGTCGGGCGGGGCCGGGGAGCTGTTTTTT
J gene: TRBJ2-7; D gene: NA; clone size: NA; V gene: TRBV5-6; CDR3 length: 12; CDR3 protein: CASSYDPYEQYF; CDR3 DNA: TGTGCCAGCAGCTATGACCCCTACGAGCAGTACTTC
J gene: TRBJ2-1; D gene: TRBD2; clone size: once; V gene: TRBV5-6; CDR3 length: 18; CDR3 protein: CASSLRRTSGTSYNEQFF; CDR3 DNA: TGTGCCAGCAGCTTGAGGAGGACTAGCGGGACCTCCTACAATGAGCAGTTCTTC
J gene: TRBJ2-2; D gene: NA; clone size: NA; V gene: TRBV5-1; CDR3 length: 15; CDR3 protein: CASSLKTGRAGELFF; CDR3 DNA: TGCGCCAGCAGCTTGAAAACAGGGAGGGCCGGGGAGCTGTTTTTT
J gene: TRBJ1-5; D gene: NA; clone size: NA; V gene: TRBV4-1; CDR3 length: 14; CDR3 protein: CASSPLAFNQPQHF; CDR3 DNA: TGCGCCAGCAGCCCCCTTGCATTTAATCAGCCCCAGCATTTT
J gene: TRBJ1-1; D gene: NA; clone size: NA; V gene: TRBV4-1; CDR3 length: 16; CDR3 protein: CASSQEGGAVSTEAFF; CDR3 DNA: TGCGCCAGCAGCCAAGAGGGTGGGGCAGTGAGCACTGAAGCTTTCTTT
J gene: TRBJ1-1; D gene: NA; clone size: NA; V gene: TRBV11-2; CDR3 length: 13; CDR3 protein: CASSLDKYTEAFF; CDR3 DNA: TGTGCCAGCAGCTTAGACAAGTACACTGAAGCTTTCTTT